The rows below give T cell receptor beta chains drawn from one sample of a study of siplizumab effects on memory and regulatory T cells. Some clones are missing from TCRdb's copy, which holds only in-frame ones; the method was immunoSEQ multiplex PCR. The sample lists 50,000 to 70,000 clones, roughly 96% occurring once. The sequenced material came from naive CD8+ T cells sorted from blood. The receptors derive from a human donor in good health. Both conserved end residues are part of each CDR3. A D gene is named only where the DNA matches it firmly. Size values are once, few and many counts, or a class for expanded clones, and some rows have none.

clone size	V gene	CDR3 length	D gene	J gene	CDR3 DNA	CDR3 protein
NA	TRBV19	14	TRBD1	TRBJ2-7	TGTGCCAGTAGTACACAGGGGCGACCCTACGAGCAGTACTTC	CASSTQGRPYEQYF
NA	TRBV7-9	15	TRBD1	TRBJ2-5	TGTGCCAGCAGAGGGGGCGGACTGAACCAAGAGACCCAGTACTTC	CASRGGGLNQETQYF
once	TRBV7-2	15	NA	TRBJ1-1	TGTGCCAGCAGCTTAGAGGTGACGGGGAACACTGAAGCTTTCTTT	CASSLEVTGNTEAFF
NA	TRBV30	15	NA	TRBJ2-2	TGTGCCTGGAACTCCGGGACACCGAACACCGGGGAGCTGTTTTTT	CAWNSGTPNTGELFF
NA	TRBV19	15	NA	TRBJ1-5	TGTGCCAGTACCCCGGTATCTAGGGGCAATCAGCCCCAGCATTTT	CASTPVSRGNQPQHF
NA	TRBV15	16	TRBD1	TRBJ1-4	TGTGCCACCAGCATGTCCCGGGACAGGATTAATGAAAAACTGTTTTTT	CATSMSRDRINEKLFF
NA	TRBV21-1	16	NA	TRBJ2-5	TGTGCCAGCATGAAGGGGGTGGGGGCTTCTCAAGAGACCCAGTACTTC	CASMKGVGASQETQYF
few	TRBV4-1	14	TRBD1	TRBJ1-5	TGCGCCAGCAGCCAGGGACAGGGTAATCAGCCCCAGCATTTT	CASSQGQGNQPQHF
NA	TRBV2	17	NA	TRBJ2-5	TGTGCCAGCAGTGAAGCGGGCCGGGGCGGGTACCAAGAGACCCAGTACTTC	CASSEAGRGGYQETQYF
NA	TRBV4-1	14	NA	TRBJ1-1	TGCGCCAGCAGCCAAGTGGGGGGGAACACTGAAGCTTTCTTT	CASSQVGGNTEAFF
NA	TRBV28	12	NA	TRBJ1-2	TGTGCCAGCAGTCCGGGGACGGATGGCTACACCTTC	CASSPGTDGYTF
NA	TRBV19	12	TRBD1	TRBJ2-7	TGTGCCAGCTCTCAGGGGGCGGACGAGCAGTACTTC	CASSQGADEQYF
once	TRBV9	14	NA	TRBJ2-3	TGTGCCAGCAGCCCCGGACAGAGCACAGATACGCAGTATTTT	CASSPGQSTDTQYF